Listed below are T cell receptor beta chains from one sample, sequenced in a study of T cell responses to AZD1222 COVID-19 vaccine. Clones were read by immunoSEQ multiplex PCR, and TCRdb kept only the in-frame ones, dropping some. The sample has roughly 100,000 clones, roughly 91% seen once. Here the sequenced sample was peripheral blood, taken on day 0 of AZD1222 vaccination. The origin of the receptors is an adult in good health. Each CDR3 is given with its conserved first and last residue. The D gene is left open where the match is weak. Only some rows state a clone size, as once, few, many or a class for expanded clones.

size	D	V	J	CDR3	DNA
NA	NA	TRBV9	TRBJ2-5	CASSETVGAGTQYF	TGTGCCAGCAGCGAAACAGTGGGGGCAGGGACCCAGTACTTC
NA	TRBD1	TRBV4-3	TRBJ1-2	CASSQGAGGDYGYTF	TGCGCCAGCAGCCAAGGGGCAGGGGGCGACTATGGCTACACCTTC
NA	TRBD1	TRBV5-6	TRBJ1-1	CASSLTGPVLNTEAFF	TGTGCCAGCAGCCTGACAGGGCCAGTCTTGAACACTGAAGCTTTCTTT
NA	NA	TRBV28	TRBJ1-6	CASRRGGPNNSPLHF	TGTGCCAGCAGGAGAGGCGGCCCTAATAATTCACCCCTCCACTTT
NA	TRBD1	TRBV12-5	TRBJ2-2	CASGLEFIGRGGELFF	TGTGCTAGTGGTTTGGAATTTATTGGCAGGGGGGGGGAGCTGTTTTTT
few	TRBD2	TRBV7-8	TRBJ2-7	CASSTGLADYEQYF	TGTGCCAGCAGCACGGGACTAGCCGATTACGAGCAGTACTTC
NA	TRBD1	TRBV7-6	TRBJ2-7	CASSLIPPTGRLSYEQYF	TGTGCCAGCAGCTTAATCCCTCCGACAGGGCGGCTCTCCTACGAGCAGTACTTC
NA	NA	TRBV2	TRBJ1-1	CASSDGSANTEAFF	TGTGCCAGCAGTGATGGCAGTGCGAACACTGAAGCTTTCTTT
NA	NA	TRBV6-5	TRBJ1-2	CASSSSYGYTF	TGTGCCAGCAGTTCAAGCTATGGCTACACCTTC
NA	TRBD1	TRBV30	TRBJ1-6	CAWSFYGGTGDSPLHF	TGTGCCTGGAGCTTCTACGGGGGGACAGGGGATTCACCCCTCCACTTT
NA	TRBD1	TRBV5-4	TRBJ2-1	CASSRGGQGVNEQFF	TGTGCCAGCAGCCGAGGCGGACAGGGGGTCAATGAGCAGTTCTTC
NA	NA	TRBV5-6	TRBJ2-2	CASSFGTGELFF	TGTGCCAGCAGCTTTGGCACCGGGGAGCTGTTTTTT
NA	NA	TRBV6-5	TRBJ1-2	CASSSTGRRGYTF	TGTGCCAGCAGTAGTACAGGGCGACGAGGCTACACCTTC
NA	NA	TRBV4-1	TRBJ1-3	CASSEGRSRRSGNTIYF	TGCGCCAGCAGCGAGGGTCGGAGCCGGCGCTCTGGAAACACCATATATTTT
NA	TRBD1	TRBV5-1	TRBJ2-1	CASSAGQGAGNEQFF	TGCGCCAGCAGCGCGGGACAGGGGGCTGGCAATGAGCAGTTCTTC
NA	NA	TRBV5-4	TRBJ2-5	CASSLWGAHETQYF	TGTGCCAGCAGCTTGTGGGGGGCCCATGAGACCCAGTACTTC
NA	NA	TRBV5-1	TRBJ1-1	CASRVGGSNTEAFF	TGCGCCAGCAGAGTGGGGGGTTCTAACACTGAAGCTTTCTTT
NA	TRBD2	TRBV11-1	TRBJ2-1	CASKTGGGYNEQFF	TGTGCCAGCAAGACTGGCGGGGGGTACAATGAGCAGTTCTTC
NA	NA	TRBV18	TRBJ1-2	CASSPTSHRYGYTF	TGTGCCAGCTCCCCGACATCACACCGCTATGGCTACACCTTC
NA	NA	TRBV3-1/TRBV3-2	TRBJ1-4	CASSQWSRGENEKLFF	TGTGCCAGCAGCCAATGGTCACGAGGGGAGAATGAAAAACTGTTTTTT
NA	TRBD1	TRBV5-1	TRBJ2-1	CASSLGQGVYEQFF	TGCGCCAGCAGCTTGGGACAGGGGGTGTATGAGCAGTTCTTC
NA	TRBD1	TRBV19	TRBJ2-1	CASRGQGANEQFF	TGTGCCAGTAGAGGGCAGGGGGCTAATGAGCAGTTCTTC
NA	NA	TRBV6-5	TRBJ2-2	CASRRNTGELFF	TGTGCCAGCAGGAGGAACACCGGGGAGCTGTTTTTT
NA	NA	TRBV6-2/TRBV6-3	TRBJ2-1	CASSYGRYNEQFF	TGTGCCAGCAGTTACGGGAGATACAATGAGCAGTTCTTC
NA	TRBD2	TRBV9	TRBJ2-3	CASSEPGGDSTDTQYF	TGTGCCAGCAGCGAACCCGGGGGGGACTCCACAGATACGCAGTATTTT
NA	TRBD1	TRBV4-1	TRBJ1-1	CASSHGGTGMNTEAFF	TGCGCCAGCAGCCACGGCGGGACAGGGATGAACACTGAAGCTTTCTTT
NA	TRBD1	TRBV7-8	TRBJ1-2	CASSLDRAGDGYTF	TGTGCCAGCAGTCTTGACAGGGCGGGCGATGGCTACACCTTC
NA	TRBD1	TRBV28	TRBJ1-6	CASSSFSRGHSPLHF	TGTGCCAGCAGTTCCTTTAGCAGGGGGCATTCACCCCTCCACTTT
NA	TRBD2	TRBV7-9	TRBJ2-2	CASSYGTSRLANTGELFF	TGTGCCAGCAGCTATGGGACTAGCAGACTAGCGAACACCGGGGAGCTGTTTTTT
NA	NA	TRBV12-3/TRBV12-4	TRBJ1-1	CASNLGVNTEAFF	TGTGCCAGCAACCTAGGGGTGAACACTGAAGCTTTCTTT
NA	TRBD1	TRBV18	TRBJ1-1	CASSPGTGLNTEAFF	TGTGCCAGCTCACCCGGGACAGGGTTGAACACTGAAGCTTTCTTT
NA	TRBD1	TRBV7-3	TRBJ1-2	CASSTAQGAGYTF	TGTGCCAGCAGCACCGCACAGGGGGCGGGCTACACCTTC
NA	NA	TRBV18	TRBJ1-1	CASSPAEGNTEAFF	TGTGCCAGCTCACCAGCGGAGGGAAACACTGAAGCTTTCTTT
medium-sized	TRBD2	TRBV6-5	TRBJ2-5	CASLQLAGGGETQYF	TGTGCCAGTCTCCAACTAGCGGGGGGAGGGGAGACCCAGTACTTC
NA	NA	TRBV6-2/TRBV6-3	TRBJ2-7	CASSSRRGGTEQYF	TGTGCCAGCAGTTCACGTCGGGGAGGCACCGAGCAGTACTTC
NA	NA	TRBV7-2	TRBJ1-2	CASSFPGSYGYTF	TGTGCCAGCAGCTTCCCAGGGTCCTATGGCTACACCTTC
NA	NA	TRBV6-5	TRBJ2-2	CASSYGGYTGELFF	TGTGCCAGCAGTTATGGGGGCTACACCGGGGAGCTGTTTTTT
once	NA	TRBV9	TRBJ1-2	CASSGSYYGYTF	TGTGCCAGCAGTGGGAGTTACTATGGCTACACCTTC
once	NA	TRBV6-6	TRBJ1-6	CASRLSNSPLHF	TGTGCCAGCAGACTGTCTAATTCACCCCTCCACTTT
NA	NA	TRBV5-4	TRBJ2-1	CASSLGVTDFDEQFF	TGTGCCAGCAGCTTGGGTGTTACGGATTTCGATGAGCAGTTCTTC
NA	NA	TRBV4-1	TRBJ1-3	CASSQFSGAGNTIYF	TGCGCCAGCAGCCAATTTTCAGGGGCTGGAAACACCATATATTTT
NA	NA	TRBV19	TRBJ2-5	CASSIGGQGTETQYF	TGTGCCAGTAGTATAGGGGGCCAGGGGACAGAGACCCAGTACTTC
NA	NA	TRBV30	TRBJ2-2	CAWSVQGAGELFF	TGTGCCTGGAGTGTTCAAGGGGCCGGGGAGCTGTTTTTT
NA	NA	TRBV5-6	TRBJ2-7	CASSGGTSLSYEQYF	TGTGCCAGCAGCGGCGGGACAAGCCTGTCCTACGAGCAGTACTTC